This T cell receptor (beta chain) appears in the sequencing data of a study of blood T cell repertoires in COVID-19. Across the whole study: The analysed material was cDNA or gDNA that came from T cells, B-cell-depleted T cells, or PBMCs.

This CDR3 is built from 18 residues. CDR1 and CDR2 from the germline V gene are PRHDT and FYEKMQ (reference sequence). Trimming shortened V by 5 bases and J by 0 bases, and 19 bases separated the two germline ends. In the study's own analysis: Cell counts per sample came from amplifying reference gene primers. Libraries were prepared by immunoSEQ multiplex PCR; TCRdb keeps only in-frame clonotypes and omits some of them. That table gives V, J and clone size, and the DNA gave D and trimming. This sample has about 240,000 clones, with approximately 85% found just once. The V call is TRBV13, the J call TRBJ1-4; a possible D gene is TRBD1 (6 bases). The sequence was obtained from a man of 80 years or more with acute or convalescent COVID-19. Material for sequencing was peripheral blood. CDR3 region: CASSTRKGTPATNEKLFF. The CDR3 DNA follows: TGTGCCAGCAGCACGAGGAAGGGGACACCAGCAACTAATGAAAAACTGTTTTTT.